The rows below give T cell receptor beta chains drawn from one sample of a study of somatic mutations in cytotoxic T cells in rheumatoid arthritis. Clones were sequenced by immunoSEQ multiplex PCR, and TCRdb holds only the in-frame ones, with some missing. In the table there are roughly 2,700 clones, roughly 92% of which are singletons. Sequencing used CD8+ T cells sorted from blood. All receptors come from a young woman with rheumatoid arthritis. The CDR3 runs from the conserved cysteine through the conserved F or W. Each record gives: clone size, V gene, J gene, D gene, CDR3 protein, CDR3 DNA. D genes are given only for firm matches. Not every row has a clone size; where given, it reads once, few, many or a size class.

clone_size: NA
v_call: TRBV19
j_call: TRBJ2-7
d_call: NA
cdr3_aa: CASSMAPSYEQYF
cdr3_nt: TGTGCCAGTAGTATGGCACCCTCTTACGAGCAGTACTTC

clone_size: NA
v_call: TRBV6-1
j_call: TRBJ2-2
d_call: NA
cdr3_aa: CASSPGLWDTGELFF
cdr3_nt: TGTGCCAGCAGTCCGGGACTTTGGGACACCGGGGAGCTGTTTTTT

clone_size: NA
v_call: TRBV29-1
j_call: TRBJ1-1
d_call: NA
cdr3_aa: CSVEDLETEAFF
cdr3_nt: TGCAGCGTTGAAGATTTAGAGACTGAAGCTTTCTTT

clone_size: NA
v_call: TRBV30
j_call: TRBJ1-2
d_call: NA
cdr3_aa: CAWSYGQYGYTF
cdr3_nt: TGTGCCTGGAGCTACGGACAGTATGGCTACACCTTC

clone_size: NA
v_call: TRBV2
j_call: TRBJ2-7
d_call: NA
cdr3_aa: CASSPVWGELSYEQYF
cdr3_nt: TGTGCCAGCAGTCCCGTTTGGGGGGAACTCTCCTACGAGCAGTACTTC

clone_size: few
v_call: TRBV15
j_call: TRBJ2-2
d_call: NA
cdr3_aa: CATSRGPNTGELFF
cdr3_nt: TGTGCCACCAGCAGAGGTCCTAACACCGGGGAGCTGTTTTTT

clone_size: NA
v_call: TRBV27
j_call: TRBJ2-2
d_call: TRBD2
cdr3_aa: CASSFGRGGGELFF
cdr3_nt: TGTGCCAGCAGTTTTGGACGGGGGGGCGGGGAGCTGTTTTTT

clone_size: once
v_call: TRBV27
j_call: TRBJ2-7
d_call: TRBD2
cdr3_aa: CASSWASGRVRYEQYF
cdr3_nt: TGTGCCAGCAGTTGGGCTAGCGGGAGGGTTCGATACGAGCAGTACTTC

clone_size: NA
v_call: TRBV5-5
j_call: TRBJ2-5
d_call: NA
cdr3_aa: CASSLDSQETQYF
cdr3_nt: TGTGCCAGCAGCTTGGACAGCCAAGAGACCCAGTACTTC

clone_size: NA
v_call: TRBV13
j_call: TRBJ2-3
d_call: NA
cdr3_aa: CASSARLEADTQYF
cdr3_nt: TGTGCCAGCAGCGCACGACTAGAAGCAGATACGCAGTATTTT

clone_size: NA
v_call: TRBV9
j_call: TRBJ1-2
d_call: NA
cdr3_aa: CASSVALEGSYGYTF
cdr3_nt: TGTGCCAGCAGCGTAGCGCTGGAGGGGAGCTATGGCTACACCTTC

clone_size: NA
v_call: TRBV9
j_call: TRBJ1-1
d_call: TRBD1
cdr3_aa: CASSPQGADTEAFF
cdr3_nt: TGTGCCAGCAGCCCTCAGGGGGCGGACACTGAAGCTTTCTTT

clone_size: NA
v_call: TRBV10-2
j_call: TRBJ2-7
d_call: NA
cdr3_aa: CASSAGSSYEQYF
cdr3_nt: TGCGCCAGCAGCGCGGGCTCATCCTACGAGCAGTACTTC

clone_size: NA
v_call: TRBV10-3
j_call: TRBJ2-1
d_call: NA
cdr3_aa: CAISWTPANEQFF
cdr3_nt: TGTGCCATCAGCTGGACTCCGGCCAATGAGCAGTTCTTC